This TCR beta chain derives from a study of blood T cell repertoires in COVID-19. Germline trimming cut 5 bases from V and 7 bases from J; bases unmatched to any gene: 11. The CDR3 extends over 15 amino acids. CDR1 is GTSNPN, CDR2 SVGIG, per germline (reference sequence). Here immunoSEQ multiplex PCR was the method, and the copy in TCRdb shows in-frame clones only, minus some. The sample holds some 670,000 clones, approximately 90% seen once. The TCR sequence derives from a woman aged 18 to 35 with acute or convalescent COVID-19. The sample taken for sequencing was peripheral blood. The chain is built from TRBV30 and TRBJ1-6, with 7 bases lining up with TRBD1. In nucleotides, the CDR3 is TGTGCCTGGGGAGAGGGGGCGACATCGAATTCACCCCTCCACTTT. Its translation is CAWGEGATSNSPLHF.